Listed below are T cell receptor beta chains from one sample, sequenced in a study of identical twins. MiXCR was run by TCRdb on the 5' RACE reads, yielding one entry per CDR3 protein. Of about 520,000 distinct CDR3 sequences in the sample, under 25% are singletons; the top ten hold roughly 0.9%. These data are also associated with another study on T cells expressing NK-cell markers.

The sequenced sample was CD4+ T cells sorted from blood. The receptors derive from a woman aged 18-29 years in good health. The CDR3 runs from the conserved cysteine through the conserved F or W. The order of the fields is clone size, V gene, D gene, CDR3 length, J gene, CDR3 DNA, CDR3 protein. The D gene is left open where the match is weak. Clone size, where shown, is once, few, many, or a class for clones that have expanded.

>few|TRBV11-2|NA|14|TRBJ2-3
TGTGCCAGCAGCTTATCAGGGAATGGGGATACGCAGTATTTT
CASSLSGNGDTQYF
>few|TRBV20-1|TRBD2|15|TRBJ2-5
TGCAGTGCTAGGGGGACTAGCTGGGGGCGTGAGACCCAGTACTTC
CSARGTSWGRETQYF
>NA|TRBV11-3|NA|13|TRBJ2-1
TGTGCCAGCAGCTTAGCCACATATACGGAGCAGTTCTTC
CASSLATYTEQFF
>NA|TRBV7-9|TRBD1|15|TRBJ2-1
TGTGCCAGCAGCCCCGGGACAGGGGACCTGAATGAGCAGTTCTTC
CASSPGTGDLNEQFF
>few|TRBV20-1|NA|10|TRBJ1-1
TGCAGTGCTAGAGCACCCGGGGCTTTCTTT
CSARAPGAFF
>few|TRBV5-1|NA|16|TRBJ2-5
TGCGCCAGCAGCTTGAATGGAGGTGAAGGCCAAGAGACCCAGTACTTC
CASSLNGGEGQETQYF
>few|TRBV6-5|TRBD2|14|TRBJ2-7
TGTGCCAGCAGGGTACTCGCGGGGGGGCATGAGCAGTACTTC
CASRVLAGGHEQYF
>NA|TRBV5-4|NA|13|TRBJ2-1
TGTGCCAGCAGCTTGGATCAGTTCGGTGAGCAGTTCTTC
CASSLDQFGEQFF
>few|TRBV3-1|NA|13|TRBJ1-6
TGTGCCAGCAGCCAAGAGATCCGTTCACCCCTCCACTTT
CASSQEIRSPLHF
>NA|TRBV18|NA|13|TRBJ2-1
TGTGCCAGCTCACCTTCTCGGGAGACAGAGCAGTTCTTC
CASSPSRETEQFF
>NA|TRBV20-1|TRBD2|17|TRBJ2-3
TGCAGCGTTGGCCCCTCCCCTAGCGGGGGGGTAAGAGATACGCAGTATTTT
CSVGPSPSGGVRDTQYF
>NA|TRBV7-3|NA|15|TRBJ2-3
TGTGCCAGCAGCCCCTATAGGATCGGCACAGATACGCAGTATTTT
CASSPYRIGTDTQYF
>few|TRBV20-1|NA|11|TRBJ2-7
TGCAGTTGCGGGGTCTCCTACGAGCAGTACTTC
CSCGVSYEQYF
>once|TRBV20-1|TRBD2|15|TRBJ2-1
TGCAGTGCTAGTCCACTAGCGGTGGGGTACAATGAGCAGTTCTTC
CSASPLAVGYNEQFF
>NA|TRBV6-2/TRBV6-3|TRBD2|15|TRBJ2-1
TGTGCCAGCAGGACTAGCGGGAGGGCCAAGGATGAGCAGTTCTTC
CASRTSGRAKDEQFF
>NA|TRBV7-9|NA|16|TRBJ1-1
TGTGCCAGCAGCCCTAGAATAGGCCCCATAAACACTGAAGCTTTCTTT
CASSPRIGPINTEAFF
>once|TRBV6-5|NA|14|TRBJ2-1
TGTGCCAGCAGTTACTCGGCGGGGCGAGTTGAGCAGTTCTTC
CASSYSAGRVEQFF
>NA|TRBV5-6|NA|14|TRBJ1-5
TGTGCCAGCAGCCCGGCGGGGGTCAATCAGCCCCAGCATTTT
CASSPAGVNQPQHF
>NA|TRBV6-5|NA|14|TRBJ2-7
TGTGCCAGCAGTTATCGACAGGCGAGGGGGGGGCAGTACTTC
CASSYRQARGGQYF
>many|TRBV5-1|NA|14|TRBJ2-1
TGCGCCAGCAGCCCCGGACAGACCTACAATGAGCAGTTCTTC
CASSPGQTYNEQFF
>NA|TRBV10-3|TRBD2|18|TRBJ2-4
TGTGCCATCAGTGAAGGACTAGCGGGAGGACGAGCCAAAAACATTCAGTACTTC
CAISEGLAGGRAKNIQYF
>NA|TRBV29-1|TRBD2|13|TRBJ2-3
TGCAGCGTTGACCCCGGGGGGGAGGATACGCAGTATTTT
CSVDPGGEDTQYF
>NA|TRBV15|TRBD1|15|TRBJ2-7
TGTGCCACCAGCACCCGGACAGGAAACTCCTACGAGCAGTACTTC
CATSTRTGNSYEQYF
>NA|TRBV6-1|NA|14|TRBJ2-3
TGTGCCAGCAGGCGGGGAGCTAGCACAGATACGCAGTATTTT
CASRRGASTDTQYF
>NA|TRBV29-1|NA|13|TRBJ2-5
TGCAGCGTTTCCCCGGGAGTACAAGAGACCCAGTACTTC
CSVSPGVQETQYF
>NA|TRBV5-1|TRBD2|19|TRBJ2-1
TGCGCCAGCAGCCCTGTTCCAGCGGGAGGGGGGAGCTCCTACAATGAGCAGTTCTTC
CASSPVPAGGGSSYNEQFF
>many|TRBV29-1|NA|17|TRBJ2-5
TGCAGCGTTCTTGGGGTCGTTGGTTGGGGCCTGGGGGAGACCCAGTACTTC
CSVLGVVGWGLGETQYF
>NA|TRBV7-2|NA|13|TRBJ1-2
TGTGCCAGCAGCTTGACAGTTCTCTATGGCTACACCTTC
CASSLTVLYGYTF
>few|TRBV15|NA|17|TRBJ2-1
TGTGCCACCAGCAGAGATTTAGCAGGGATGACCTACAATGAGCAGTTCTTC
CATSRDLAGMTYNEQFF
>NA|TRBV9|NA|14|TRBJ2-1
TGTGCCAGCAGCCTCGGGTCGACGGCCAATGAGCAGTTCTTC
CASSLGSTANEQFF
>NA|TRBV20-1|NA|13|TRBJ2-5
TGCAGTGCCCAGAGGGGGACTCAAGAGACCCAGTACTTC
CSAQRGTQETQYF
>few|TRBV5-5|NA|12|TRBJ2-7
TGTGCCAGCAGCCCCCGACACGGTGGAGGGTACTTC
CASSPRHGGGYF
>many|TRBV29-1|TRBD2|12|TRBJ2-2
TGCAGCGGCGGGGGGAACACCGGGGAGCTGTTTTTT
CSGGGNTGELFF